This T cell receptor beta chain was identified in a study of T cells after yellow fever vaccination. This clonotype was observed at least ten times. TCRdb processed the 5' RACE reads anew with MiXCR; each CDR3 protein has one entry. The sample lists hundreds of thousands of distinct CDR3 sequences, around 12% occurring once. Here the sequenced sample was CD4+ T cells sorted from PBMCs, taken 15 days after the yellow fever booster vaccination. This TCR was sampled from a man in his late teens or twenties who received the YFV17D yellow fever vaccine.

The CDR3 DNA reads TGCGCCAGCAGCCAAGAGTCCCAGGCCCTAAACACCGGGGAGCTGTTTTTT. The encoded protein is CASSQESQALNTGELFF. The chain uses TRBV4-3 and TRBJ2-2; unclear D gene. Per germline, CDR1 LGHNA and CDR2 YSLEER. The CDR3 is 17 amino acids. The V end was cut by 0 bases, the J end by 2 bases, with 13 bases between.